The 14 T cell receptor beta chains presented below share a single source sample, sequenced in a study of blood T cell repertoires in COVID-19. Data came from immunoSEQ multiplex PCR; TCRdb stores just in-frame clones and leaves some out. The repertoire holds about 140,000 clones, with roughly four fifths as singletons. The specimen was peripheral blood. The receptors were sampled from a woman aged 80 or over with active or convalescent COVID-19.

This clone was counted only a few times. This chain joins TRBV6-5 and TRBJ2-7; 7 nucleotides align to TRBD1. V lost 4 bases, J lost 6 bases, and 6 bases stayed unmatched. Germline V gene sequence: CDR1 MNHEY, CDR2 SVGAGI. This CDR3 contains 13 residues. CDR3 protein: CASSSVDRIEQYF. The CDR3 DNA sequence: TGTGCCAGCAGTTCCGTGGACAGGATCGAGCAGTACTTC.

The genes are TRBV12-3 or TRBV12-4 and TRBJ1-2; 7 bases are a match to TRBD1. CDR3 size: 12 residues. V shed 6 bases, J shed 7 bases, and the junction held 5 bases outside the gene matches. CDR3: CASRSGGSGYTF. The CDR3 DNA follows: TGTGCCAGCAGATCAGGGGGTAGTGGCTACACCTTC.

The rearrangement uses TRBV5-1 and TRBJ2-2; D is unresolved. CDR1 and CDR2 from the germline V gene are SGHRS and YFSETQ. The CDR3 loop spans 15 amino acids. V was clipped by 4 bases and J by 2 bases, with 12 bases between them. The CDR3 bases are TGCGCCAGCAGCCCCCGCAACACAAACACCGGGGAGCTGTTTTTT. This encodes CASSPRNTNTGELFF.

This clone was counted only a few times. The same CDR3 arises from other DNA sequences in this sample as well. The genes are TRBV12-3 or TRBV12-4 and TRBJ1-5; a possible D gene is TRBD1 (5 bases). Trimming removed 6 bases from V and 5 bases from J, with 11 bases in between. The CDR3 covers 13 residues. The CDR3 DNA follows: TGTGCCAGCAGCCTCACGGGGGATCAGCCCCAGCATTTT. Amino acid sequence: CASSLTGDQPQHF.

The rearrangement uses TRBV4-3 and TRBJ1-2; 8 bases agree with TRBD1. The CDR3 loop spans 13 amino acids. Germline CDR1 reads LGHNA; CDR2 reads YSLEER. Unmatched junction bases numbered 2, after V lost 4 bases and J lost 4 bases. DNA for the CDR3: TGCGCCAGCAGCCCGACAGGGGCCTATGGCTACACCTTC. Its protein product is CASSPTGAYGYTF.

J is TRBJ1-2 and V is TRBV18; 7 positions match TRBD1. V shed 6 bases, J shed 2 bases, and the junction held 6 bases outside the gene matches. Germline V CDR1 and CDR2: KGHSH, LQKENI. The CDR3 has 14 amino acids. DNA of the CDR3: TGTGCCAGCTCTCGCCAGGGGGACAACTATGGCTACACCTTC. This encodes CASSRQGDNYGYTF.

The rearrangement links TRBV14 to TRBJ2-1; 10 positions match TRBD1. V was clipped by 1 base and J by 4 bases; unmatched bases: 10. The CDR3 totals 18 residues. Germline-derived CDR1 and CDR2 are SGHDN and FVKESK. DNA for the CDR3: TGTGCCAGCAGCCAAGGCCGGGACAGGGGCGGGATTTACAATGAGCAGTTCTTC. Its translation: CASSQGRDRGGIYNEQFF.

The chain joins TRBV3-1 (or the pseudogene TRBV3-2) to TRBJ1-2; D possibly corresponds to TRBD1 (5 bases). This CDR3 contains 14 residues. Deletions cut 4 bases from V and 2 bases from J, with 11 bases between. Germline CDR1 is LGHDT and CDR2 is YNNKEL (reference sequence). The CDR3 coding sequence is TGTGCCAGCAGCCGCGGGGCAGCCAACTATGGCTACACCTTC. Protein product: CASSRGAANYGYTF.

V gene TRBV19 combines with J gene TRBJ1-6; D ambiguous. The germline V gene encodes CDR1 LNHDA and CDR2 SQIVND (reference sequence). The length of the CDR3 is 18 residues. The V end was cut by 3 bases, the J end by 0 bases, with 15 bases between. In DNA, the CDR3 is TGTGCCAGTAGTATCTTTGGCGCGGAGAGCTCCTATAATTCACCCCTCCACTTT. Encoded protein: CASSIFGAESSYNSPLHF.

V and J are TRBV28 and TRBJ2-2; the D gene is possibly TRBD1 (6 bases). Germline V lookup: CDR1 MDHEN, CDR2 SYDVKM. CDR3 length: 15 residues. Trimming left V 3 bases short and J 0 bases short, with 8 bases between. This CDR3 is CASSFPGANTGELFF. In nucleotides, the CDR3 is TGTGCCAGCAGTTTCCCAGGGGCGAACACCGGGGAGCTGTTTTTT.

This clone was seen ten or more times. CDR3 protein: CASRKGIYEQYF. The CDR3 nucleotides are TGTGCCAGCAGGAAGGGGATCTACGAGCAGTACTTC. The V gene is TRBV11-1, the J gene TRBJ2-7, with D maybe TRBD1 (5 bases). This CDR3 is 12 amino acids long. Germline V gene lookup returns CDR1 SGHAT and CDR2 FQDESV (reference sequence). V lost 6 bases and J lost 3, with 9 bases in between.

This chain joins TRBV3-1 (or the pseudogene TRBV3-2) and TRBJ2-5; tentative D call: TRBD2 (6 bases). This CDR3 contains 18 residues. Germline values: CDR1 LGHDT, CDR2 YNNKEL (reference sequence). Trimming removed 2 bases from V and 0 bases from J, with 19 bases in between. CDR3 bases: TGTGCCAGCAGCCAACCCAGGGTGGGACTTGGGTACCAAGAGACCCAGTACTTC. Translation: CASSQPRVGLGYQETQYF.

V and J are TRBV19 and TRBJ1-1, with 9 bases lining up with TRBD1. The CDR3 totals 13 residues. The ends lost 7 bases at V and 7 bases at J; junction bases unmatched: 7. The V gene's germline CDR1 is LNHDA and CDR2 SQIVND (reference sequence). CDR3 loop: CASNNRGLGEAFF. The DNA of the CDR3 is TGTGCCAGTAACAACAGGGGGCTGGGTGAAGCTTTCTTT.

This clone was seen a few times. J is TRBJ1-2 and V is TRBV4-3; D might be TRBD1 (5 bases). Per the germline V gene, CDR1 is LGHNA and CDR2 is YSLEER. The germline V and J ends were trimmed by 0 bases and 2 bases, with 10 bases remaining between them. There are 15 residues in the CDR3. The CDR3 here is CASSQEVGQNYGYTF. CDR3 DNA: TGCGCCAGCAGCCAAGAAGTGGGGCAGAACTATGGCTACACCTTC.